Listed here are 19 T cell receptor beta chains from one sample, sequenced in a study of cytomegalovirus exposure and HLA in healthy donors. The PCR used 60 Vbeta and 13 Jbeta primers. Using immunoSEQ multiplex PCR, the repertoire was profiled, and TCRdb retains in-frame clones only, with some absent. Of fewer than 250,000 clones in the sample, about 75% were seen once. Material for sequencing was PBMCs. Receptor source: a man aged 18 to 29 in good health and CMV-seronegative.

Notes on this clone: The sample holds other DNA sequences that translate to the same CDR3. The chain is built from TRBV7-3 and TRBJ2-2; D perhaps matches TRBD2 (6 bases). V lost 0 bases and J 5 bases, leaving 7 bases between the germline ends. Germline lookup yields CDR1 SGHTA and CDR2 FQGTGA. There are 14 residues in the CDR3. The CDR3 nucleotides read TGTGCCAGCAGCTTAACCGGGAGAACCGGGGAGCTGTTTTTT. Protein: CASSLTGRTGELFF. Using reference TRBV7-3 and TRBJ2-2 for the parts outside the CDR3, the full variable domain is GAGVSQTPSNKVTEKGKYVELRCDPISGHTALYWYRQSLGQGPEFLIYFQGTGAADDSGLPNDRFFAVRPEGSVSTLKIQRTERGDSAVYLCASSLTGRTGELFFGEGSRLTVL.

CDR3 in amino acids: CASSLGSGIPNTGELFF. The DNA of the CDR3 is TGTGCCAGCAGCTTAGGTAGCGGGATTCCGAACACCGGGGAGCTGTTTTTT. The genes are TRBV7-8 and TRBJ2-2, with 8 bases aligning to TRBD2. In germline, CDR1 is SGHVS, CDR2 FQNEAQ. This CDR3 region has 17 residues. V lost 1 base and J lost 0; bases outside the gene matches: 4. The entire variable domain, with the rest obtained from reference TRBV7-8 and TRBJ2-2, is as follows: GAGVSQSPRYKVAKRGQDVALRCDPISGHVSLFWYQQALGQGPEFLTYFQNEAQLDKSGLPSDRFFAERPEGSVSTLKIQRTQQEDSAVYLCASSLGSGIPNTGELFFGEGSRLTVL.

The V and J genes are TRBV7-2 and TRBJ2-7; 7 bases agree with TRBD1. The trim removed 6 bases at V and 3 bases at J, leaving 14 bases unmatched. CDR1 and CDR2 from the germline V gene are SGHTA and FQGNSA. The CDR3 spans 16 residues. Written as DNA, the CDR3 is TGTGCCAGCAGAATAAGGTCAGGGGGAGAGAGCTACGAGCAGTACTTC. Amino acid sequence: CASRIRSGGESYEQYF.

The rearrangement links TRBV7-9 to TRBJ2-7; no firm D call. The V end lost 1 base, the J end lost 6 bases, and 10 bases lay between the germline ends. Germline V gene lookup returns CDR1 SEHNR and CDR2 FQNEAQ (reference sequence). The CDR3 has 13 residues. CDR3 sequence reads: CASSLESQFEQYF. CDR3 nucleotides: TGTGCCAGCAGCTTAGAGTCGCAGTTCGAGCAGTACTTC.

V and J are TRBV7-6 and TRBJ2-4; TRBD2 might be the D (7 bases). The germline V gene encodes CDR1 SGHVS and CDR2 FNYEAQ. V was cut by 5 bases and J by 3 bases, with 20 bases left in between. The CDR3 has 17 residues. The CDR3 DNA is TGTGCCAGCAGCCCCCAGGGAGGGGGGAAGAGCAAAAACATTCAGTACTTC. This sequence encodes CASSPQGGGKSKNIQYF.

The gene calls are TRBV5-6 and TRBJ2-7; 7 bases match TRBD1. The trim removed 4 bases at V and 4 bases at J, leaving 5 bases unmatched. In germline, CDR1 is SGHDT, CDR2 YYEEEE. There are 13 residues in the CDR3. The CDR3 loop reads CASSPTRGYEQYF. The CDR3 coding sequence is TGTGCCAGCAGCCCGACCAGGGGGTACGAGCAGTACTTC.

V gene TRBV14 combines with J gene TRBJ2-3; D might be TRBD2 (6 bases). The CDR3 consists of 13 residues. The germline V gene has CDR1 SGHDN and CDR2 FVKESK. V was shortened by 3 bases and J by 2 bases, with 6 bases between the two germline ends. DNA for the CDR3: TGTGCCAGCAGCCAGGACTACACAGATACGCAGTATTTT. Its translation is CASSQDYTDTQYF.

This clone has only one observation. This chain uses TRBV7-2 with TRBJ1-4; D is uncertain. This CDR3 comprises 13 residues. Germline-derived CDR1 and CDR2 are SGHTA and FQGNSA. V was cut by 4 bases and J by 5 bases, with 8 bases left in between. The CDR3 loop reads CASSSQPNEKLFF. CDR3 bases: TGTGCCAGCAGCTCACAGCCAAATGAAAAACTGTTTTTT. Supplemented by reference TRBV7-2 and TRBJ1-4, the full variable domain reads GAGVSQSPSNKVTEKGKDVELRCDPISGHTALYWYRQSLGQGLEFLIYFQGNSAPDKSGLPSDRFSAERTGGSVSTLTIQRTQQEDSAVYLCASSSQPNEKLFFGSGTQLSVL.

The chain couples TRBV4-1 to TRBJ2-5; D perhaps matches TRBD1 (6 bases). From germline, CDR1 is MGHRA and CDR2 YSYEKL. CDR3 length: 14 residues. Trimming cost V 0 bases and J 4 bases, with 9 bases left between them. CDR3 sequence (DNA): TGCGCCAGCAGCCAAGATCTAGGGGGAGAGACCCAGTACTTC. Translating gives CASSQDLGGETQYF.

CDR3 nucleotide sequence: TGTGCCAGCAGGAATAGCGGCGAGGGGTCCTACGAGCAGTACTTC. Translated: CASRNSGEGSYEQYF. V gene TRBV2 combines with J gene TRBJ2-5; tentatively, D is TRBD2 (6 bases). The assigned J gene may be wrong: the sequence end matches TRBJ2-7 better. CDR3 length: 15 residues. Germline V gene data show CDR1 as SNHLY and CDR2 as FYNNEI.

The chain has TRBV7-9 and TRBJ2-5, with D perhaps TRBD2 (6 bases). The CDR3 length is 15 residues. Germline assignment: CDR1 SEHNR and CDR2 FQNEAQ (reference sequence). V was shortened by 0 bases and J by 5 bases, with 13 bases between the two germline ends. The CDR3 DNA sequence: TGTGCCAGCAGCTTAGCCGGGGGAGGCTGGGAGACCCAGTACTTC. This gives the protein CASSLAGGGWETQYF.

The J gene is TRBJ2-5, the V gene TRBV7-2; D is uncertain. The CDR3 is made up of 12 amino acids. Trimming left V 4 bases short and J 2 bases short, with 5 bases between. Germline V gene data show CDR1 as SGHTA and CDR2 as FQGNSA. CDR3 sequence: CASSSYQETQYF. The CDR3 nucleotides are TGTGCCAGCAGCTCGTATCAAGAGACCCAGTACTTC.

In its sample, this clone was seen once. The chain uses TRBV18 and TRBJ1-1, with D perhaps TRBD1 (6 bases). Per the germline V gene, CDR1 is KGHSH and CDR2 is LQKENI. Deletions cut 3 bases from V and 1 base from J, with 27 bases between. The CDR3 extends over 20 amino acids. This CDR3 is CASSPLDRLGLVMRNTEAFF. The CDR3 DNA is TGTGCCAGCTCACCGCTTGACAGGTTGGGGCTGGTTATGAGGAACACTGAAGCTTTCTTT.

The chain combines TRBV11-2 with TRBJ2-7, with 10 bases matching TRBD2. In germline, CDR1 is SGHAT, CDR2 FQNNGV. The CDR3 sequence is 17 residues long. Unmatched junction bases numbered 10, after V lost 2 bases and J lost 3 bases. This CDR3 is CASSLPVSGRADYEQYF. The CDR3, as DNA: TGTGCCAGCAGCTTACCGGTGAGCGGGAGGGCCGACTACGAGCAGTACTTC. The variable domain in full, with the rest retrieved from reference TRBV11-2 and TRBJ2-7, is EAGVAQSPRYKIIEKRQSVAFWCNPISGHATLYWYQQILGQGPKLLIQFQNNGVVDDSQLPKDRFSAERLKGVDSTLKIQPAKLEDSAVYLCASSLPVSGRADYEQYFGPGTRLTVT.

The chain has TRBV5-8 and TRBJ2-3; 9 bases are shared with TRBD1. The V and J ends lost 5 bases and 4 bases, in that order; junction bases with no gene match: 8. In germline, CDR1 is SGHTS, CDR2 YDEGEE. The CDR3 has 15 amino acids. The CDR3: CASRQTGTGSDTQYF. The CDR3 DNA is TGTGCCAGCAGGCAAACCGGGACAGGGTCAGATACGCAGTATTTT.

The rearrangement links TRBV2 to TRBJ2-3; 13 bases line up with TRBD2. The CDR3 runs to 16 residues. With 6 bases clipped from V and 6 bases from J, the junction kept 9 bases outside the gene matches. CDR1 is SNHLY and CDR2 is FYNNEI in the germline V gene. This chain's CDR3 is CASRRLAGGSRDTQYF. DNA of the CDR3: TGTGCCAGCAGGAGACTAGCGGGGGGATCCCGGGATACGCAGTATTTT.

This chain joins TRBV30 and TRBJ2-2; D gene unclear. The V gene lost 5 bases and the J gene lost 8 bases, with 12 bases spanning the gap. Germline V gene sequence: CDR1 GTSNPN, CDR2 SVGIG (reference sequence). CDR3 length: 12 residues. DNA of the CDR3: TGTGCCTGGGGTTCTATATCTGGGGAGCTGTTTTTT. It codes for CAWGSISGELFF.

The V call is TRBV28, the J call TRBJ1-1, with TRBD1 as a possible D gene (5 bases). The CDR3 is 12 residues long. The germline V gene encodes CDR1 MDHEN and CDR2 SYDVKM. V was shortened by 5 bases and J by 5 bases, with 9 bases between the two germline ends. CDR3 region: CASSTGGTEAFF. DNA of the CDR3: TGTGCCAGCAGTACAGGAGGGACTGAAGCTTTCTTT.

V is TRBV7-6 and J is TRBJ2-7, with 7 nucleotides matching TRBD2. Germline CDR1 is SGHVS and CDR2 is FNYEAQ. This CDR3 has 14 amino acids. V lost 5 bases and J lost 3; bases outside the gene matches: 7. The CDR3 here is CASSPMAGDYEQYF. The CDR3 nucleotides read TGTGCCAGCAGCCCCATGGCGGGGGACTACGAGCAGTACTTC.